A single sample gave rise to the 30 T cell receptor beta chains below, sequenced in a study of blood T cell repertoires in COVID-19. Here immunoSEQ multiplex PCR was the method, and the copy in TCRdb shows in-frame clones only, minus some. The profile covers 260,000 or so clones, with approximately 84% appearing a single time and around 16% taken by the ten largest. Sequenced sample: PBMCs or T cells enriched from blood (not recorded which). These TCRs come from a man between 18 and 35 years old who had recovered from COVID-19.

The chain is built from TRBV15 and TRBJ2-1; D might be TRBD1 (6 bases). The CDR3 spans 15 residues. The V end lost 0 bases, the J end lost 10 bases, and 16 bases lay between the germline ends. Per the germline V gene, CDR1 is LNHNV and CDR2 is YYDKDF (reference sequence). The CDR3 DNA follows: TGTGCCACCAGCAGAGATCGCCCAGGGGTACACGAGCAGTTCTTC. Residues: CATSRDRPGVHEQFF. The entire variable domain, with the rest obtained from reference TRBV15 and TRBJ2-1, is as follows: DAMVIQNPRYQVTQFGKPVTLSCSQTLNHNVMYWYQQKSSQAPKLLFHYYDKDFNNEADTPDNFQSRRPNTSFCFLDIRSPGLGDTAMYLCATSRDRPGVHEQFFGPGTRLTVL.

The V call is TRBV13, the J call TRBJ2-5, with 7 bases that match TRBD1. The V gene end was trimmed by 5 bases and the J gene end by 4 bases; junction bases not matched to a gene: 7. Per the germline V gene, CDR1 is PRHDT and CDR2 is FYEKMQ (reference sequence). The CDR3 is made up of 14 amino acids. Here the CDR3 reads CASSTGEMGETQYF. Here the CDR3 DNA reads TGTGCCAGCAGCACAGGGGAAATGGGAGAGACCCAGTACTTC.

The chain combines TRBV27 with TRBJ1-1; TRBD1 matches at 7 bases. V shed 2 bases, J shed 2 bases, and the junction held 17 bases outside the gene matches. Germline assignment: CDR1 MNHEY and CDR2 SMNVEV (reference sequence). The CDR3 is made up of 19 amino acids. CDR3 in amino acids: CASSLRPVKTQGINTEAFF. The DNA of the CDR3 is TGTGCCAGCAGTTTACGTCCCGTCAAAACACAGGGGATCAACACTGAAGCTTTCTTT.

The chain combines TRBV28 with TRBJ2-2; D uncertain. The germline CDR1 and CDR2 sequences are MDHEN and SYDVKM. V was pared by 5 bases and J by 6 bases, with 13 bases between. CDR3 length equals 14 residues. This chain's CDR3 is CASSPRIQPGELFF. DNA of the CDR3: TGTGCCAGCAGTCCACGGATACAGCCCGGGGAGCTGTTTTTT. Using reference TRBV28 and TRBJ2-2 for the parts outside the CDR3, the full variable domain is DVKVTQSSRYLVKRTGEKVFLECVQDMDHENMFWYRQDPGLGLRLIYFSYDVKMKEKGDIPEGYSVSREKKERFSLILESASTNQTSMYLCASSPRIQPGELFFGEGSRLTVL.

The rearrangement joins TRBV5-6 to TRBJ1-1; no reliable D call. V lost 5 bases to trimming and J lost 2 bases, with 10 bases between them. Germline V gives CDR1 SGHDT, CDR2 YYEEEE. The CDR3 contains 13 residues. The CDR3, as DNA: TGTGCCAGCAGTCAACAGATTAACACTGAAGCTTTCTTT. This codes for CASSQQINTEAFF.

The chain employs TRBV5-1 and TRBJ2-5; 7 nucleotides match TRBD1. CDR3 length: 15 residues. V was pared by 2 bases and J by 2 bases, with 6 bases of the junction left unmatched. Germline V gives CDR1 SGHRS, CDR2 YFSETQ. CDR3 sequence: CASSFSLRGQETQYF. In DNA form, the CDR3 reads TGCGCCAGCAGCTTTTCCCTCAGGGGGCAAGAGACCCAGTACTTC.

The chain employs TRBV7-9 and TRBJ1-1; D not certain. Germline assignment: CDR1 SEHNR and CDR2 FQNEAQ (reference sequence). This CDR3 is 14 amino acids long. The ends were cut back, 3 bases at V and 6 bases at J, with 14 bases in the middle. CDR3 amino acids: CASSFGPSFAEAFF. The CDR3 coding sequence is TGTGCCAGCAGCTTTGGGCCCTCATTCGCTGAAGCTTTCTTT.

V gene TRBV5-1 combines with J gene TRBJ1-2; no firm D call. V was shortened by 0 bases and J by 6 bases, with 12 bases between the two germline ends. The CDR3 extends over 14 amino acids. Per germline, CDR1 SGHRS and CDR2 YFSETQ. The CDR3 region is CASSLGPQPDGYTF. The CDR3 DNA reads TGCGCCAGCAGCTTGGGCCCTCAACCGGATGGCTACACCTTC.

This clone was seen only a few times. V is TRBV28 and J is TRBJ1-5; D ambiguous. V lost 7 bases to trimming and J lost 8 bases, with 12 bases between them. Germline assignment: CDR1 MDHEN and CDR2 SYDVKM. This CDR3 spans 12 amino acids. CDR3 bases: TGTGCCAGCACATCCGGTTTGGAGCCCCAGCATTTT. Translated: CASTSGLEPQHF. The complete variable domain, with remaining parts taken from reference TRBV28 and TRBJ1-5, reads DVKVTQSSRYLVKRTGEKVFLECVQDMDHENMFWYRQDPGLGLRLIYFSYDVKMKEKGDIPEGYSVSREKKERFSLILESASTNQTSMYLCASTSGLEPQHFGDGTRLSIL.

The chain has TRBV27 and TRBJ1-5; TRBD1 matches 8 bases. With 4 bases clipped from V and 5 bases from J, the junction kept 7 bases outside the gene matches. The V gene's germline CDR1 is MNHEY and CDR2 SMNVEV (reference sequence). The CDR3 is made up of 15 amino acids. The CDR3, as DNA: TGTGCCAGCAGTTCGGGACCCAGGGGGCATCAGCCCCAGCATTTT. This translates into CASSSGPRGHQPQHF.

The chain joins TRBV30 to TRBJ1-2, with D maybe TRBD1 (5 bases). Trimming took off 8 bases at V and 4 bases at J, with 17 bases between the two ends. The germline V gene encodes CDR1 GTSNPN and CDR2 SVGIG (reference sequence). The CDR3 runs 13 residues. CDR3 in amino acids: CARAGGTSYGYTF. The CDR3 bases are TGTGCCCGGGCGGGGGGTACGAGCTATGGCTACACCTTC.

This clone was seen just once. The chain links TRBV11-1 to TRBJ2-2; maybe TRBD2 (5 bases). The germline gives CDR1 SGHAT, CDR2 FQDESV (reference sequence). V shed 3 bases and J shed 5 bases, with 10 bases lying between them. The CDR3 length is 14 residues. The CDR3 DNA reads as TGTGCCAGCAGCTTGAGGGAAGGGACCGGGGAGCTGTTTTTT. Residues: CASSLREGTGELFF.

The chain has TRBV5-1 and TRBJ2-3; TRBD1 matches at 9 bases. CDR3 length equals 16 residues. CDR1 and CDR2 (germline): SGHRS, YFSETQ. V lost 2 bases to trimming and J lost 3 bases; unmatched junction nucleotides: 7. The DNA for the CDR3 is TGCGCCAGCAGCTTAGTGCCGGGACAGGGTACAGATACGCAGTATTTT. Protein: CASSLVPGQGTDTQYF.

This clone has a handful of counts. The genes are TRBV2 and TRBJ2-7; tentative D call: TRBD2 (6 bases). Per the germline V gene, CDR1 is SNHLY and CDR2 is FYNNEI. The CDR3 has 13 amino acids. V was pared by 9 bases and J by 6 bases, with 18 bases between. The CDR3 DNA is TGTGCCAGGTCGGGACTCGTCTCCCGCGAGCAGTACTTC. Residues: CARSGLVSREQYF.

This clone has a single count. The CDR3: CASSTVTRGELFF. The CDR3 bases are TGTGCCAGCAGTACCGTGACGAGGGGGGAGCTGTTTTTT. V is TRBV6-5 and J is TRBJ2-2; the D is unclear. V lost 5 bases to trimming and J lost 8 bases, with 12 bases between them. CDR3 length equals 13 residues. Germline V gene sequence: CDR1 MNHEY, CDR2 SVGAGI.

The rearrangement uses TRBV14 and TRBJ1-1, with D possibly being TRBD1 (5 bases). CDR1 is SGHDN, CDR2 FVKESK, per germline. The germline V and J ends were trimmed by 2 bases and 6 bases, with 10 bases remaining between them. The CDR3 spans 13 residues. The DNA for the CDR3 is TGTGCCAGCAGCCAAATCCAGGGCGCTGAAGCTTTCTTT. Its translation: CASSQIQGAEAFF.

CDR3 coding DNA: TGTGCCAGCAGCTTTCGGCTAGCGGGATTATCCTACAATGAGCAGTTCTTC. This gives the protein CASSFRLAGLSYNEQFF. The chain is built from TRBV5-5 and TRBJ2-1; 9 bases are shared with TRBD2. J gave up 1 base and V 2 bases, and 7 bases lay outside the gene matches. Per the germline V gene, CDR1 is SGHKS and CDR2 is YYEKEE (reference sequence). The CDR3 runs 17 residues.

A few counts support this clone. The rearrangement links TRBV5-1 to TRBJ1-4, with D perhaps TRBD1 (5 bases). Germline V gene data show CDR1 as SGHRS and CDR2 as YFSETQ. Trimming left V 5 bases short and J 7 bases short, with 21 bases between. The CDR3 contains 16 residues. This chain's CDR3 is CASRPTLQVRSEKLFF. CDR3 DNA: TGCGCCAGCAGACCCACACTACAGGTCCGGAGTGAAAAACTGTTTTTT.

CDR3 in DNA: TGTGCCTGGAGTGTACCCCGGACAGGGGGGTCCTACGAGCAGTACTTC. This codes for CAWSVPRTGGSYEQYF. The genes are TRBV30 and TRBJ2-7; 10 bases map to TRBD1. V was pared by 0 bases and J by 1 base, with 6 bases of the junction left unmatched. The length of the CDR3 is 16 residues. Germline V gene sequence: CDR1 GTSNPN, CDR2 SVGIG (reference sequence).

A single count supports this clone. The CDR3 spells CASTQTRGTEAFF. The CDR3 coding sequence is TGTGCCAGCACCCAGACCAGGGGCACTGAAGCTTTCTTT. The chain combines TRBV27 with TRBJ1-1; D perhaps matches TRBD1 (6 bases). V lost 7 bases, J lost 4 bases, and 13 bases lay in between. The CDR3 consists of 13 residues. CDR1 is MNHEY, CDR2 SMNVEV, per germline (reference sequence).

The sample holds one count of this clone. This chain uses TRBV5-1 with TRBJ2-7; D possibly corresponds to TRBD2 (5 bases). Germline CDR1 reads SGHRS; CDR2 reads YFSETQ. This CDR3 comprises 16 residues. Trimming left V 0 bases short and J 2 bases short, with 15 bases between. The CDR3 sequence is CASSLGGVVGAYEQYF. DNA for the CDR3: TGCGCCAGCAGCTTGGGAGGTGTAGTCGGGGCCTACGAGCAGTACTTC. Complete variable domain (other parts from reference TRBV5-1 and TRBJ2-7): KAGVTQTPRYLIKTRGQQVTLSCSPISGHRSVSWYQQTPGQGLQFLFEYFSETQRNKGNFPGRFSGRQFSNSRSEMNVSTLELGDSALYLCASSLGGVVGAYEQYFGPGTRLTVT.

Here the CDR3 DNA reads TGTGCCAGCTCACCACCGCCGGGGGAGGGGGTGTGGACTGAAGCTTTCTTT. It is translated as CASSPPPGEGVWTEAFF. The chain joins TRBV18 to TRBJ1-1; TRBD1 might be the D (6 bases). This CDR3 has 17 amino acids. Germline V gene sequence: CDR1 KGHSH, CDR2 LQKENI. V lost 0 bases to trimming and J lost 5 bases, with 19 bases between them.

The CDR3 is CAWSVRGGSYEQYF. In nucleotides, the CDR3 is TGTGCCTGGAGTGTACGCGGGGGATCCTACGAGCAGTACTTC. The chain is built from TRBV30 and TRBJ2-7, with 7 positions matching TRBD2. The germline V gene has CDR1 GTSNPN and CDR2 SVGIG (reference sequence). The CDR3 is made up of 14 amino acids. V shed 0 bases and J 1 base; nucleotides not matched to a gene: 3.

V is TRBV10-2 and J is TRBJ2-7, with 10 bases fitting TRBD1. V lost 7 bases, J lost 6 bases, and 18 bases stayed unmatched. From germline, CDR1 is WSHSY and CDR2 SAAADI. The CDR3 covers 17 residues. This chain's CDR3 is CASTEGIGRDRGREQYF. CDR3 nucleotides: TGCGCCAGCACCGAAGGTATAGGTCGAGACAGGGGGCGCGAGCAGTACTTC.

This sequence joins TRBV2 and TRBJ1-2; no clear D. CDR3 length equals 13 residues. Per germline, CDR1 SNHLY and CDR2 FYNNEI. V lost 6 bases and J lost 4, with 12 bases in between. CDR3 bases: TGTGCCAGCAGCCCCCGGGGATCCTATGGCTACACCTTC. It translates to CASSPRGSYGYTF.

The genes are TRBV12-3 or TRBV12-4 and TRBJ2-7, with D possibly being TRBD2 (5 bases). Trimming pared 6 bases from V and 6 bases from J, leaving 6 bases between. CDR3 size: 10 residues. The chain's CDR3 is CASSRGEQYF. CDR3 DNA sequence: TGTGCCAGCAGCCGGGGCGAGCAGTACTTC.

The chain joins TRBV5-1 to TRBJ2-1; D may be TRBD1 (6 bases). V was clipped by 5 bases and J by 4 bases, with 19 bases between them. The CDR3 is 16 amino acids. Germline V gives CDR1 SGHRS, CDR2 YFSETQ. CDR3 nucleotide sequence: TGCGCCAGCAGAAGTGCCCCATGGACAGAGTACAATGAGCAGTTCTTC. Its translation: CASRSAPWTEYNEQFF.

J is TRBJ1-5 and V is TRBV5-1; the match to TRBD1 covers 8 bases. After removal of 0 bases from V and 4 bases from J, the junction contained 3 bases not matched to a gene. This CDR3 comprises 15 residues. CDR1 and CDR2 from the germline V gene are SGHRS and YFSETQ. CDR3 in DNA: TGCGCCAGCAGCTTGGCGGGACAGGATAATCAGCCCCAGCATTTT. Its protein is CASSLAGQDNQPQHF.

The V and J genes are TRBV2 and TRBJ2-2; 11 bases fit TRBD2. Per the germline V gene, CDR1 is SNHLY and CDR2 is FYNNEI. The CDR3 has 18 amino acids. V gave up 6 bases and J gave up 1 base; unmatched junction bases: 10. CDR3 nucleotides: TGTGCCAGCAGGGTAAGACTAGCGGGGCCGAGGAACACCGGGGAGCTGTTTTTT. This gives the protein CASRVRLAGPRNTGELFF.

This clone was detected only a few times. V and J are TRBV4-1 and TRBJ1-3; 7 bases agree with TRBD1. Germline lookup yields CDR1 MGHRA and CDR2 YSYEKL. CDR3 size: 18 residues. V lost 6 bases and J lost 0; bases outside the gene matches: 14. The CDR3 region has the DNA TGCGCCAGCAGAGCAGGCGCTCCACAGGGGATCTCTGGAAACACCATATATTTT. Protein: CASRAGAPQGISGNTIYF.